The present T cell receptor beta chain was sequenced within a study of CD8 T cells in ankylosing spondylitis. General study findings and limits: A motif in TCR beta, a set of several highly homologous variants, appeared characteristic of ankylosing spondylitis blood. Disease-linked clones were reportedly significantly enriched in matched ankylosing spondylitis synovial fluid.

TCRdb re-called the 5' RACE reads through MiXCR, storing one row per CDR3 protein. The sample holds approximately 300,000 distinct CDR3 sequences, less than 10% seen once. Per the germline V gene, CDR1 is KGHSH and CDR2 is LQKENI. This CDR3 region has 14 residues. V lost 4 bases and J lost 4, with 13 bases in between. This clonotype was picked up many times. What it binds is not known. V and J are TRBV18 and TRBJ2-5; D perhaps matches TRBD1 (5 bases). Material: blood, either unsorted or a sorted T cell fraction (not recorded which). This receptor was obtained from a male donor with ankylosing spondylitis. CDR3 nucleotide sequence: TGTGCCAGCTCACGCCGACAGAAGGGAGAGACCCAGTACTTC. This gives the protein CASSRRQKGETQYF.